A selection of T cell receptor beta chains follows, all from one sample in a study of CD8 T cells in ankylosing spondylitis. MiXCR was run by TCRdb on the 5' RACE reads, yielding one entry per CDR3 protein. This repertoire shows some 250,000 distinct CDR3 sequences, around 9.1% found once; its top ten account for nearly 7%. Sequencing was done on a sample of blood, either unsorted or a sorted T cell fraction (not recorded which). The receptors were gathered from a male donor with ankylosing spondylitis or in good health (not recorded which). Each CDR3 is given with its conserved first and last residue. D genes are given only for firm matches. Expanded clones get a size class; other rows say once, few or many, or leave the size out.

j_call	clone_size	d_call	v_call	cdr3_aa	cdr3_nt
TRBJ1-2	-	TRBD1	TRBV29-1	CSAPGQGKGYTF	TGCAGCGCTCCGGGACAGGGAAAGGGCTACACCTTC
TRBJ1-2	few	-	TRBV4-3	CASSQGAGYRGGYTF	TGCGCCAGCAGCCAAGGGGCAGGGTATCGAGGTGGCTACACCTTC
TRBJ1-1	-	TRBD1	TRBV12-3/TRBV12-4	CASSFTGGVTEAFF	TGTGCCAGCAGTTTTACAGGGGGCGTCACTGAAGCTTTCTTT
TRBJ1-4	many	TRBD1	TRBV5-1	CASSFGTGDSTNEKLFF	TGCGCCAGCAGCTTCGGGACAGGGGATAGCACTAATGAAAAACTGTTTTTT
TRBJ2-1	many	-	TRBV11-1	CASSPRGGLPNPNNEQFF	TGTGCCAGCAGCCCTAGGGGGGGACTACCTAACCCGAACAATGAGCAGTTCTTC
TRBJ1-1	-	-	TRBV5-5	CASSLLVDTEAFF	TGTGCCAGCAGCTTGTTGGTGGACACTGAAGCTTTCTTT
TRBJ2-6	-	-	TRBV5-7	CASSHTGRLSGANVLTF	TGTGCCAGCAGCCACACAGGGAGACTCTCTGGGGCCAACGTCCTGACTTTC
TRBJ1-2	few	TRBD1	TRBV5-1	CASSWSVGQGNYGYTF	TGCGCCAGCAGCTGGAGTGTAGGACAGGGCAACTATGGCTACACCTTC
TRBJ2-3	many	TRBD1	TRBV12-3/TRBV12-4	CASSFRGSDTQYF	TGTGCCAGCAGTTTCAGGGGGTCAGATACGCAGTATTTT
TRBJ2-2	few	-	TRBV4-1	CASSQVRRENTGELFF	TGCGCCAGCAGCCAAGTAAGGAGGGAGAACACCGGGGAGCTGTTTTTT
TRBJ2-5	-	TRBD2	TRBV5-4	CASSPLGIAGQETQYF	TGTGCCAGCAGCCCCCTTGGAATAGCGGGTCAAGAGACCCAGTACTTC
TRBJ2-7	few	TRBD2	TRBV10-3	CAAGLAGGLGEQYF	TGTGCCGCCGGACTAGCGGGGGGGCTTGGCGAGCAGTACTTC
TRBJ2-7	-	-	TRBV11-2	CASSMGRGLDEQYF	TGTGCCAGCAGCATGGGGCGGGGGCTGGACGAGCAGTACTTC